A single sample is the source of the 22 T cell receptor beta chains below, sequenced in a study of T cell repertoires in cytomegalovirus infection. TCRdb re-analysed the reads in MiXCR, keeping a single row per CDR3 protein. The profile shows fewer than 300,000 distinct CDR3 sequences, about a quarter of them singletons. Material for sequencing was PBMCs. Every receptor here comes from a human donor in good health (CMV status not recorded). Some clones in this sample may be carry-over from other donors' samples.

The chain links TRBV7-2 to TRBJ1-1; 8 bases are shared with TRBD1. Germline CDR1 is SGHTA and CDR2 is FQGNSA. The CDR3 is 15 residues long. J lost 5 bases, V lost 5 bases, and 10 bases had no gene match. CDR3 in amino acids: CASSPQGTGGTEAFF. CDR3 DNA: TGTGCCAGCAGCCCCCAAGGGACAGGAGGAACTGAAGCTTTCTTT.

The chain is built from TRBV15 and TRBJ2-1; no firm D call. The CDR3 length is 12 residues. The germline gives CDR1 LNHNV, CDR2 YYDKDF (reference sequence). V was shortened by 2 bases and J by 8 bases, with 7 bases between the two germline ends. The CDR3 bases are TGTGCCACCAGCAGACTAACGCATGAGCAGTTCTTC. As protein: CATSRLTHEQFF.

The genes are TRBV25-1 and TRBJ2-1; TRBD2 matches at 7 bases. Germline lookup yields CDR1 MGHDK and CDR2 SYGVNS. The CDR3 is 14 amino acids. Trimming removed 5 bases from V and 7 bases from J; junction bases left unmatched: 8. CDR3 sequence: CASSTRSSGNEQFF. Here the CDR3 DNA reads TGTGCCAGCAGTACTAGGAGTAGCGGGAATGAGCAGTTCTTC.

This clonotype appeared many times. This rearrangement joins TRBV25-1 to TRBJ2-2; 9 bases agree with TRBD2. Germline V gene sequence: CDR1 MGHDK, CDR2 SYGVNS. V lost 1 base to trimming and J lost 2 bases; unmatched junction nucleotides: 2. The CDR3 covers 16 residues. CDR3 residues: CASSELTSGNTGELFF. The CDR3 region has the DNA TGTGCCAGCAGTGAATTGACTAGCGGCAACACCGGGGAGCTGTTTTTT. The full variable domain, with the rest looked up from reference TRBV25-1 and TRBJ2-2, is EADIYQTPRYLVIGTGKKITLECSQTMGHDKMYWYQQDPGMELHLIHYSYGVNSTEKGDLSSESTVSRIRTEHFPLTLESARPSHTSQYLCASSELTSGNTGELFFGEGSRLTVL.

The rearrangement links TRBV20-1 to TRBJ2-1; TRBD2 aligns across 9 bases. The germline V gene has CDR1 DFQATT and CDR2 SNEGSKA (reference sequence). The CDR3 covers 13 residues. After removal of 0 bases from V and 15 bases from J, the junction contained 9 bases not matched to a gene. CDR3 residues: CSARDIAGEGGFF. The DNA for the CDR3 is TGCAGTGCTAGAGATATAGCGGGGGAGGGCGGGTTCTTC.

This clonotype was observed a handful of times. The chain recombines TRBV28 with TRBJ1-2, with 7 bases identical to TRBD1. Germline assignment: CDR1 MDHEN and CDR2 SYDVKM. The length of the CDR3 is 18 residues. Trimming at V came to 6 bases and at J to 1 base, leaving 17 bases not matched to a gene. The CDR3 DNA sequence: TGTGCCAGCAGAGATCGGACAGGCCCCGGTGCATTTAACTATGGCTACACCTTC. Amino acids: CASRDRTGPGAFNYGYTF.

Many counts were recorded for this clonotype. The chain joins TRBV7-9 to TRBJ2-7; 8 bases align to TRBD1. This CDR3 is 15 amino acids long. Germline V gene sequence: CDR1 SEHNR, CDR2 FQNEAQ (reference sequence). V gave up 1 base and J gave up 6 bases; unmatched junction bases: 8. The CDR3 loop is CASSLVPDRAGEQYF. The CDR3, as DNA: TGTGCCAGCAGCTTAGTACCGGACAGGGCTGGCGAGCAGTACTTC.

This sequence joins TRBV15 and TRBJ2-1; the D is unclear. Germline V gene data show CDR1 as LNHNV and CDR2 as YYDKDF (reference sequence). V lost 5 bases to trimming and J lost 9 bases, with 14 bases between them. This CDR3 spans 13 amino acids. The CDR3 sequence is CATSSSRHIEQFF. CDR3 in DNA: TGTGCCACCAGCTCCAGTAGGCATATTGAGCAGTTCTTC. The whole variable domain, remainder taken from reference TRBV15 and TRBJ2-1, is DAMVIQNPRYQVTQFGKPVTLSCSQTLNHNVMYWYQQKSSQAPKLLFHYYDKDFNNEADTPDNFQSRRPNTSFCFLDIRSPGLGDTAMYLCATSSSRHIEQFFGPGTRLTVL.

The genes are TRBV4-1 and TRBJ2-7; TRBD2 agrees at 9 bases. The CDR3 runs to 17 residues. J gave up 4 bases and V 0 bases, and 10 bases lay outside the gene matches. Germline values: CDR1 MGHRA, CDR2 YSYEKL. This chain's CDR3 is CASSQDFGAGGRYEQYF. As DNA, the CDR3 is TGCGCCAGCAGCCAAGACTTTGGAGCGGGAGGTCGATACGAGCAGTACTTC.

CDR3 sequence reads: CASSYSGKEIGGTEAFF. The CDR3 DNA is TGTGCCAGCAGTTACTCGGGGAAGGAGATTGGGGGCACTGAAGCTTTCTTT. This sequence joins TRBV6-5 and TRBJ1-1; D possibly corresponds to TRBD1 (5 bases). Trimming cost V 0 bases and J 4 bases, with 18 bases left between them. The CDR3 extends over 17 amino acids. Per germline, CDR1 MNHEY and CDR2 SVGAGI.

The gene calls are TRBV12-3 or TRBV12-4 and TRBJ2-3; D is uncertain. The length of the CDR3 is 14 residues. V was cut by 6 bases and J by 2 bases, with 12 bases left in between. CDR3 amino acids: CASSLTAITDTQYF. The CDR3, as DNA: TGTGCCAGCAGCTTGACCGCGATCACAGATACGCAGTATTTT.

Only a few counts were recorded for this clonotype. The chain uses TRBV19 and TRBJ2-7; D not certain. V lost 3 bases and J lost 3, with 6 bases in between. The CDR3 is 12 residues long. Germline V gene data show CDR1 as LNHDA and CDR2 as SQIVND (reference sequence). CDR3 loop: CASSMEGYEQYF. The CDR3 DNA reads as TGTGCCAGTAGTATGGAAGGCTACGAGCAGTACTTC.

This sequence joins TRBV7-2 and TRBJ1-1; 8 nucleotides line up with TRBD1. CDR1 SGHTA and CDR2 FQGNSA come from the germline V gene. The CDR3 contains 15 residues. V dropped 1 base and J dropped 4; count of bases not matched to a gene: 5. The CDR3 region is CASSLGQGLGTEAFF. The CDR3 coding sequence is TGTGCCAGCAGCTTAGGACAGGGGTTAGGCACTGAAGCTTTCTTT. Combining the CDR3 with reference TRBV7-2 and TRBJ1-1 gives the whole variable domain GAGVSQSPSNKVTEKGKDVELRCDPISGHTALYWYRQSLGQGLEFLIYFQGNSAPDKSGLPSDRFSAERTGGSVSTLTIQRTQQEDSAVYLCASSLGQGLGTEAFFGQGTRLTVV.

The J gene is TRBJ2-1, the V gene TRBV6-5, with TRBD1 matching 8 bases. CDR3 length: 19 residues. Germline assignment: CDR1 MNHEY and CDR2 SVGAGI. J lost 0 bases, V lost 2 bases, and 12 bases had no gene match. In DNA, the CDR3 is TGTGCCAGCAGTTACCGAGCGGTACAGGGGGAGAGCTCCTACAATGAGCAGTTCTTC. Encoded protein: CASSYRAVQGESSYNEQFF.

This sequence joins TRBV4-3 and TRBJ2-3, with 7 bases matching TRBD2. Germline lookup yields CDR1 LGHNA and CDR2 YSLEER. V trimming: 3 bases; J trimming: 1 base; junction bases outside the gene matches: 7. This CDR3 contains 16 residues. The CDR3 region is CASSHRAGEGTDTQYF. DNA for the CDR3: TGCGCCAGCAGCCATCGGGCGGGAGAGGGCACAGATACGCAGTATTTT.

V and J are TRBV10-3 and TRBJ2-7, with 9 bases matching TRBD2. CDR1 is ENHRY, CDR2 SYGVKD, per germline. The ends lost 3 bases at V and 7 bases at J; junction bases unmatched: 7. This CDR3 region has 14 residues. In DNA, the CDR3 is TGTGCCATCAGTGAATTGACTAGCGGATGGGAGCAGTACTTC. Encoded protein: CAISELTSGWEQYF.

This chain uses TRBV20-1 with TRBJ1-1; 9 positions match TRBD1. The CDR3 totals 12 residues. The ends lost 5 bases at V and 5 bases at J; junction bases unmatched: 3. Germline CDR1 reads DFQATT; CDR2 reads SNEGSKA (reference sequence). The CDR3 is CSARDRVTEAFF. CDR3 coding DNA: TGCAGTGCTCGGGACAGGGTAACTGAAGCTTTCTTT.

This clonotype came up a few times. V and J are TRBV5-4 and TRBJ2-1; D is unresolved. This CDR3 contains 12 residues. Germline V CDR1 and CDR2: SGHNT, YYREEE (reference sequence). The V end was cut by 7 bases, the J end by 1 base, with 6 bases between. For the CDR3, the DNA is TGTGCCAGCGGGGTGTCCTACAATGAGCAGTTCTTC. This gives the protein CASGVSYNEQFF.

This chain uses TRBV29-1 with TRBJ2-2; D is ambiguous. CDR3 length: 13 amino acids. Trimming pared 4 bases from V and 1 base from J, leaving 7 bases between. CDR1 and CDR2 (germline): SQVTM, ANQGSEA. The CDR3 sequence: CSVGWLNTGELFF. In nucleotides, the CDR3 is TGCAGCGTTGGGTGGCTGAACACCGGGGAGCTGTTTTTT.

In this sample, this clonotype turned up a few times. The chain has TRBV24-1 and TRBJ2-5; D not resolved. The germline V gene encodes CDR1 KGHDR and CDR2 SFDVKD. The CDR3 sequence is 13 residues long. Trimming took off 3 bases at V and 0 bases at J, with 4 bases between the two ends. The CDR3 DNA reads as TGTGCCACCAGTGATCGGAACCAAGAGACCCAGTACTTC. Its protein is CATSDRNQETQYF.

Ten or more counts support this clonotype. The gene calls are TRBV6-2 or TRBV6-3 and TRBJ2-5; the D gene could be TRBD1 or TRBD2 (5 bases each). Trimming shortened V by 11 bases and J by 5 bases, and 27 bases separated the two germline ends. The CDR3 sequence is 16 residues long. Germline V gene data show CDR1 as MNHEY and CDR2 as SVGEGT. The CDR3 loop reads CASHRDPKLRMETQYF. CDR3 bases: TGTGCCTCCCACCGGGACCCAAAGCTTCGTATGGAGACCCAGTACTTC.

In its sample, this clonotype was seen many times. The chain employs TRBV7-2 and TRBJ2-1, with 9 bases identical to TRBD2. Per germline, CDR1 SGHTA and CDR2 FQGNSA. With V trimmed by 5 bases and J by 11 bases, 7 bases remained unmatched. The CDR3 contains 13 residues. In nucleotides, the CDR3 is TGTGCCAGCAGCCCGCCTAGCGGGAAAAAGCAGTTCTTC. Translating gives CASSPPSGKKQFF.